The next 6 T cell receptor beta chains were all read from a single sample in a study of cytomegalovirus exposure and HLA in healthy donors. The PCR used 60 Vbeta and 13 Jbeta primers. The assay was immunoSEQ multiplex PCR, and TCRdb's table has in-frame clones only and misses some. Seen here are 100,000 to 150,000 clones, about 71% observed once, and the top ten hold roughly 3%. The sample comprised PBMCs. The receptors were gathered from a woman aged 55-70 years in good health and CMV-seropositive.

CDR3 sequence (DNA): TGTGCCAGCAGCTTCGGACAGCGAAATTCACCCCTCCACTTT. This encodes CASSFGQRNSPLHF. The V and J genes are TRBV7-3 and TRBJ1-6; tentatively, D is TRBD1 (6 bases). The CDR3 runs to 14 residues. Trimming left V 3 bases short and J 7 bases short, with 10 bases between. In germline, CDR1 is SGHTA, CDR2 FQGTGA.

Comments on this clone: Other DNA sequences in the sample encode the same CDR3. V usage is TRBV6-5 and J usage is TRBJ1-2; 8 bases match TRBD1. Per germline, CDR1 MNHEY and CDR2 SVGAGI. The ends lost 5 bases at V and 2 bases at J; junction bases unmatched: 7. This CDR3 region has 15 residues. DNA of the CDR3: TGTGCCAGCAGTCCAGGACAGGGAGCCAACTATGGCTACACCTTC. It specifies CASSPGQGANYGYTF.

V is TRBV10-2 and J is TRBJ1-4, with TRBD1 identical over 7 bases. Germline CDR1 and CDR2: WSHSY and SAAADI. Trimming took 4 bases from V and 4 from J; bases not matched to a gene: 6. This CDR3 is built from 15 residues. CDR3 sequence: CASSGTGTVNEKLFF. The CDR3 DNA follows: TGCGCCAGCAGTGGAACCGGGACAGTTAATGAAAAACTGTTTTTT.

This sequence joins TRBV5-1 and TRBJ1-1; tentative D call: TRBD1 (6 bases). The CDR3 sequence is 15 residues long. V gave up 1 base and J gave up 5 bases, with 15 bases separating them. The germline V gene encodes CDR1 SGHRS and CDR2 YFSETQ. Here the CDR3 reads CASSLMGARGTEAFF. CDR3 DNA sequence: TGCGCCAGCAGCTTGATGGGGGCGCGCGGGACTGAAGCTTTCTTT.

V usage is TRBV27 and J usage is TRBJ1-6, with D possibly being TRBD1 (6 bases). Germline CDR1 reads MNHEY; CDR2 reads SMNVEV (reference sequence). Between the trimmed V and J ends, which lost 8 bases and 10 bases, there was a span of 15 bases. The CDR3 has 13 residues. CDR3 protein: CASATGMGSPLHF. CDR3 bases: TGTGCCAGCGCTACAGGGATGGGATCACCCCTCCACTTT.

This clone was seen once. The chain carries TRBV4-1 and TRBJ1-1; unclear D gene. Deletions cut 4 bases from V and 0 bases from J, with 18 bases between. CDR1 is MGHRA, CDR2 YSYEKL, per germline. The CDR3 sequence is 17 residues long. CDR3 amino acids: CASSLSVAQMMNTEAFF. In nucleotides, the CDR3 is TGCGCCAGCAGCCTCTCAGTGGCACAAATGATGAACACTGAAGCTTTCTTT.